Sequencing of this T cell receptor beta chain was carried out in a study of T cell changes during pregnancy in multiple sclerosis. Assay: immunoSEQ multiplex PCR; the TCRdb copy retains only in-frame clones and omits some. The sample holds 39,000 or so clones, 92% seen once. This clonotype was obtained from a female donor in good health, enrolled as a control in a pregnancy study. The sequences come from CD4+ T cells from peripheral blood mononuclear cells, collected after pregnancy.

The CDR3 nucleotides read TGCGCCAGCAGCTTGTGGGAGGGGGAGACTGAAGCTTTCTTT. The encoded protein is CASSLWEGETEAFF. This chain joins TRBV5-1 and TRBJ1-1, with TRBD1 as a possible D gene (6 bases). The CDR3 has 14 residues. The ends were cut back, 1 base at V and 5 bases at J, with 12 bases in the middle. Per the germline V gene, CDR1 is SGHRS and CDR2 is YFSETQ. Drawing the rest from reference TRBV5-1 and TRBJ1-1, the complete variable domain is KAGVTQTPRYLIKTRGQQVTLSCSPISGHRSVSWYQQTPGQGLQFLFEYFSETQRNKGNFPGRFSGRQFSNSRSEMNVSTLELGDSALYLCASSLWEGETEAFFGQGTRLTVV.